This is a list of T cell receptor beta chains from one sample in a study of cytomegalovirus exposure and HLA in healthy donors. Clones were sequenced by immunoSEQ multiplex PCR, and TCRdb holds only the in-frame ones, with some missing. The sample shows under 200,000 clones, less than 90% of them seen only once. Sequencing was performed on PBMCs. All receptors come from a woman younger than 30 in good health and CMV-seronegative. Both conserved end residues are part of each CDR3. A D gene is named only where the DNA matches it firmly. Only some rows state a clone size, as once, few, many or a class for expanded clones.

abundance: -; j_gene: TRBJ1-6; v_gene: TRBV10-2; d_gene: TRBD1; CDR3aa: CASSETGGTYNSPLHF; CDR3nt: TGCGCCAGCAGCGAAACAGGGGGCACCTATAATTCACCCCTCCACTTT
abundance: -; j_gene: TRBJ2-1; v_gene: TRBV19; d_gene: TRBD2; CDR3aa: CASSQLTRREGFEQFF; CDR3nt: TGTGCCTCATCCCAGTTGACACGGCGGGAGGGTTTCGAGCAGTTCTTC
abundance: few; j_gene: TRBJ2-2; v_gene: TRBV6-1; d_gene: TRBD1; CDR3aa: CASSGTGGSGELFF; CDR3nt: TGTGCCAGCAGCGGGACAGGGGGCTCCGGGGAGCTGTTTTTT
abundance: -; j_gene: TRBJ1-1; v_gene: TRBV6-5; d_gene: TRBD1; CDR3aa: CASSYSSGQGNTEAFF; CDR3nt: TGTGCCAGCAGTTACTCGTCGGGACAGGGGAATACTGAAGCTTTCTTT
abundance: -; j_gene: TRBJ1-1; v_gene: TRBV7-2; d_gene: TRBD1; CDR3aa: CASSLLGQREAFF; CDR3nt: TGTGCCAGCAGCTTACTGGGACAGCGTGAAGCTTTCTTT
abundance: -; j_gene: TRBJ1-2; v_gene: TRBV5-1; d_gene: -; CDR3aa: CASSLSGQAYGYTF; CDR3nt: TGCGCCAGCAGCTTGTCCGGCCAGGCCTATGGCTACACCTTC
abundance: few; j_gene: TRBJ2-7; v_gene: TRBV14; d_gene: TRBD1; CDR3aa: CASTSRGSYEQYF; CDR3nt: TGTGCCAGCACCTCCAGGGGGTCCTACGAGCAGTACTTC
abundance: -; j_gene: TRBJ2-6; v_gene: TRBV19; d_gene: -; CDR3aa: CASRSGVSTGANVLTF; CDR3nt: TGTGCCAGTCGCTCAGGGGTTTCTACTGGGGCCAACGTCCTGACTTTC
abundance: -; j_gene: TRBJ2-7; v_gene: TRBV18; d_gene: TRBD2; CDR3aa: CASSLRGDYHEQYF; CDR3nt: TGTGCCAGCTCACTGCGGGGGGACTACCACGAGCAGTACTTC
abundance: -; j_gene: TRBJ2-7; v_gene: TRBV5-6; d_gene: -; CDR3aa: CASSLFGSSSYEQYF; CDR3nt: TGTGCCAGCAGCTTGTTTGGGTCTAGCAGTTACGAGCAGTACTTC
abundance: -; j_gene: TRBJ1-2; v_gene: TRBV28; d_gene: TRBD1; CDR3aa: CASSSGGNYGYTF; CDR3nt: TGTGCCAGCTCATCAGGGGGTAACTATGGCTACACCTTC
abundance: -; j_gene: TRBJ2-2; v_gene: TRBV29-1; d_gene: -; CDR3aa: CSVAPAGRTGELFF; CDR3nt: TGCAGCGTGGCCCCGGCAGGGCGTACCGGGGAGCTGTTTTTT
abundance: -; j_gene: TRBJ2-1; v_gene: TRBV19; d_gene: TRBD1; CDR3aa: CASSRLDRGGRNEQFF; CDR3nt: TGTGCCAGTAGTAGATTGGACAGGGGCGGTAGGAATGAGCAGTTCTTC
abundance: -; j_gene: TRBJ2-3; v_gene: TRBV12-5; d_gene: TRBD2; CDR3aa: CASGLVLSRLAGGPRSTDTQYF; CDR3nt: TGTGCTAGTGGTTTGGTACTTTCGAGACTAGCGGGAGGGCCTCGATCTACAGATACGCAGTATTTT
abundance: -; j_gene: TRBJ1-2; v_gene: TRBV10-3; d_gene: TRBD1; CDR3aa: CAISEPGQGRDVGYGYTF; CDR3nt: TGTGCCATCAGTGAGCCGGGACAGGGGAGGGATGTCGGCTATGGCTACACCTTC
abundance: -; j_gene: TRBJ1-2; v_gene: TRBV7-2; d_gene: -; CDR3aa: CASSLGPTGGARGGYTF; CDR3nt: TGTGCCAGCAGCTTAGGGCCCACTGGGGGGGCAAGAGGTGGCTACACCTTC